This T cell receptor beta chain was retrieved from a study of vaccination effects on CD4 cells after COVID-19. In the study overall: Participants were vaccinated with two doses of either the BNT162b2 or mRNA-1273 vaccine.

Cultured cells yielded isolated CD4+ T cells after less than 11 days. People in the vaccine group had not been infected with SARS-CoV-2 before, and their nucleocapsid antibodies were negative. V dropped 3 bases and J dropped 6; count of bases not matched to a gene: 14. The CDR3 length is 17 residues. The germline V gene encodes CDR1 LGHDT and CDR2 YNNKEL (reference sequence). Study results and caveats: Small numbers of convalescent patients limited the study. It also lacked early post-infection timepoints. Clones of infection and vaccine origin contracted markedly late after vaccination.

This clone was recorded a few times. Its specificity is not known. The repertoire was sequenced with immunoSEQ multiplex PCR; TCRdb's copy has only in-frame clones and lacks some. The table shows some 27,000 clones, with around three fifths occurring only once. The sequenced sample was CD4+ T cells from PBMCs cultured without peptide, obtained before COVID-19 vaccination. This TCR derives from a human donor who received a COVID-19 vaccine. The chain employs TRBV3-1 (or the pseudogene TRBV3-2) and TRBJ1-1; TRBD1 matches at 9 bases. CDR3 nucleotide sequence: TGTGCCAGCAGCCACCCCCGGACCGGGACAGGGACGGCTGAAGCTTTCTTT. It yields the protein CASSHPRTGTGTAEAFF.